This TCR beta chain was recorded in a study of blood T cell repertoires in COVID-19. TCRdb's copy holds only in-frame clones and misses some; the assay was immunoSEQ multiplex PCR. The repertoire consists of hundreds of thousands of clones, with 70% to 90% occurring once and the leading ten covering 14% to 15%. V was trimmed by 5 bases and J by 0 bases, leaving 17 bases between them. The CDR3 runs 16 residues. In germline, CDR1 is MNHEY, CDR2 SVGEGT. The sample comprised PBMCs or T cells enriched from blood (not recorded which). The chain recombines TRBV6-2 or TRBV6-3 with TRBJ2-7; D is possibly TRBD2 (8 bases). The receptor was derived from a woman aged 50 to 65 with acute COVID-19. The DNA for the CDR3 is TGTGCCAGCAGTCGCCATAGCGGGGACAGCTCCTACGAGCAGTACTTC. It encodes CASSRHSGDSSYEQYF.